Shown below are 16 T cell receptor beta chains from a single sample sequenced in a study of T cells in Graves' hyperthyroidism and ophthalmopathy. TCR beta CDR3 regions were amplified from RNA. Initially, a first-round RT-PCR of the TCR CDR3 employed the HTBI primer set. Using its own MiXCR run on the multiplex PCR reads, TCRdb lists one record per CDR3 protein. Here the sample spans approximately 560,000 distinct CDR3 sequences, 40% to 55% being singletons. Source material: peripheral blood or thyroid tissue (not recorded which). These TCRs come from a woman between 18 and 29 years old with Graves' hyperthyroidism.

The rearrangement joins TRBV6-4 to TRBJ1-5; no reliable D call. Trimming took off 6 bases at V and 6 bases at J, with 15 bases between the two ends. There are 14 residues in the CDR3. Germline CDR1 reads MRHNA; CDR2 reads SNTAGT. CDR3 protein: CASSAVSGTQPQHF. The DNA for the CDR3 is TGTGCCAGCAGCGCTGTATCGGGTACTCAGCCCCAGCATTTT.

The chain employs TRBV6-2 or TRBV6-3 and TRBJ1-1; 8 bases fit TRBD1. Looked up from germline, CDR1 is MNHEY and CDR2 is SVGEGT. The CDR3 has 14 amino acids. Losses at the gene ends were 2 bases for V and 5 bases for J; bases not matched to a gene: 4. CDR3 region: CASSYQGARTEAFF. The CDR3, as DNA: TGTGCCAGCAGTTACCAGGGGGCGAGGACTGAAGCTTTCTTT.

In the case of this clonotype: Germline and junction disagree at one end, which may indicate a read error. The chain is built from TRBV7-9 and TRBJ2-7; 9 positions agree with TRBD1. The CDR3 consists of 16 residues. CDR1 SEHNR and CDR2 FQNEAQ come from the germline V gene (reference sequence). CDR3 in amino acids: CASSSRTGAITYEQYF. CDR3 DNA sequence: TGCGCCAGCAGCTCCCGGACAGGGGCAATAACCTACGAGCAGTACTTC.

This clonotype was seen more than once but under ten times. V usage is TRBV5-1 and J usage is TRBJ2-7; TRBD2 aligns across 11 bases. V lost 4 bases to trimming and J lost 7 bases; unmatched junction nucleotides: 10. The CDR3 sequence is 15 residues long. CDR1 is SGHRS and CDR2 is YFSETQ in the germline V gene. CDR3 sequence (DNA): TGCGCCAGCAGCACGGGACTAGCGGCGGCTCTGGAGCAGTACTTC. Protein product: CASSTGLAAALEQYF.

Remarks on this clonotype: A single base separates this from a much larger clone, so it may be a read error. This chain links TRBV29-1 with TRBJ1-3, with D perhaps TRBD1 (5 bases). The length of the CDR3 is 14 residues. The germline V gene encodes CDR1 SQVTM and CDR2 ANQGSEA. CDR3 coding DNA: TGCGGCGTTCAAATTCAGGGATTCGGAAACACCATATATTTT. Amino acid sequence: CGVQIQGFGNTIYF.

This clonotype was seen only a few times. A single base separates this from a much larger clone, so it may be a read error. This rearrangement joins TRBV7-2 to TRBJ2-7; weak D call: TRBD2 (5 bases). Germline V gene lookup returns CDR1 SGHTA and CDR2 FQGNSA. CDR3 length equals 14 residues. CDR3 sequence reads: CASSLDRDRYGQYF. CDR3 in DNA: TGTGCCAGCAGCTTAGATCGGGATCGGTACGGGCAGTACTTC.

On this clonotype itself: Possible read error: a much larger clone is one base away. The chain uses TRBV7-9 and TRBJ1-2; D gene ambiguous. The CDR3 contains 12 residues. The V gene's germline CDR1 is SEHNR and CDR2 FQNEAQ (reference sequence). CDR3 amino acids: CASSSSGYGHTF. CDR3 bases: TGTGCCAGCAGCTCCAGCGGATATGGCCACACCTTC.

Points on this clonotype: The junction and the germline gene differ at one end; a read error may be behind it. The chain couples TRBV2 to TRBJ1-2; D is perhaps TRBD1 (6 bases). The CDR3 totals 14 residues. Germline V CDR1 and CDR2: SNHLY, FYNNEI. CDR3 nucleotides: TGTACCAGCAGAACCTCCGGGACAAGTTATGGCTACACCTTC. It specifies CTSRTSGTSYGYTF.

This chain links TRBV2 with TRBJ1-6, with D possibly matching TRBD1 (6 bases). From germline, CDR1 is SNHLY and CDR2 FYNNEI. Trimming removed 2 bases at V and 8 bases at J, with 13 bases between. The CDR3 extends over 15 amino acids. The DNA for the CDR3 is TGTGCCAGCAGTGAATTTTTGGGGGCGGATTCACCCCTCCACTTT. Translating gives CASSEFLGADSPLHF.

This clonotype turned up a few times. This chain links TRBV19 with TRBJ1-1; D unclear. V was cut by 4 bases and J by 8 bases, with 14 bases left in between. The CDR3 runs to 13 residues. From germline, CDR1 is LNHDA and CDR2 SQIVND (reference sequence). CDR3 coding DNA: TGTGCCAGTAGTACCATCAACCTGAAGGAAGCTTTCTTT. This gives the protein CASSTINLKEAFF.

The gene calls are TRBV6-1 and TRBJ1-1; unclear D gene. The CDR3 has 13 residues. Trimming shortened V by 6 bases and J by 1 base, and 9 bases separated the two germline ends. Germline V gives CDR1 MNHNS, CDR2 SASEGT. The CDR3 here is CASSAARNTEAFF. In DNA form, the CDR3 reads TGTGCCAGCAGCGCAGCACGGAACACTGAAGCTTTCTTT.

This clonotype occurred a few times. This sequence joins TRBV29-1 and TRBJ2-3; D is unclear. V was shortened by 4 bases and J by 3 bases, with 11 bases between the two germline ends. Germline V lookup: CDR1 SQVTM, CDR2 ANQGSEA. The CDR3 loop spans 13 amino acids. The CDR3 reads CSVGTRRTDTQYF. CDR3 DNA: TGCAGCGTTGGGACCCGGCGTACAGATACGCAGTATTTT.

This clonotype was counted ten times or more. The chain links TRBV20-1 to TRBJ2-5; D ambiguous. Deletions cut 5 bases from V and 5 bases from J, with 12 bases between. The CDR3 is made up of 12 amino acids. CDR1 is DFQATT, CDR2 SNEGSKA, per germline (reference sequence). The CDR3 coding sequence is TGCAGTGCTTTAAGCCTTTGGGAGACCCAGTACTTC. Translating it yields CSALSLWETQYF.

This clonotype was seen ten or more times. The rearrangement uses TRBV15 and TRBJ2-7; TRBD2 matches 10 bases. The CDR3 consists of 14 residues. Germline V gene data show CDR1 as LNHNV and CDR2 as YYDKDF (reference sequence). J gave up 7 bases and V 4 bases, and 7 bases lay outside the gene matches. CDR3 coding DNA: TGTGCCACCAGCACTCAGCGGGAGGGGGTTGAGCAGTACTTC. Translation: CATSTQREGVEQYF.

V is TRBV2 and J is TRBJ1-5; D is unclear. CDR3 length equals 12 residues. V shed 4 bases and J shed 9 bases, with 10 bases lying between them. Germline loops: CDR1 SNHLY, CDR2 FYNNEI. The CDR3 DNA is TGTGCCAGCAGTGCACATCCTGTGCCCCAGCATTTT. Encoded protein: CASSAHPVPQHF.

The chain is built from TRBV29-1 and TRBJ1-2, with a tentative D call TRBD1 (5 bases). Trimming took off 8 bases at V and 3 bases at J, with 10 bases between the two ends. This CDR3 comprises 11 residues. Germline values: CDR1 SQVTM, CDR2 ANQGSEA. As DNA, the CDR3 is TGCAGCTACGGGGGGGACTATGGCTACACCTTC. It is translated as CSYGGDYGYTF.